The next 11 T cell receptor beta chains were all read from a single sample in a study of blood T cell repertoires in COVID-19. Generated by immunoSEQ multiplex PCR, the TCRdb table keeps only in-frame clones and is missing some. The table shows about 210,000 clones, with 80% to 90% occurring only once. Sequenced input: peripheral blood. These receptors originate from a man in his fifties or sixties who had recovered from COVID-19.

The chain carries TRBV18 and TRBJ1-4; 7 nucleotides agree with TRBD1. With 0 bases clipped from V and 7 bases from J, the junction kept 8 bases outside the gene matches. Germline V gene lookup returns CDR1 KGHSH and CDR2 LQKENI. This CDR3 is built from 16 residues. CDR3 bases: TGTGCCAGCTCACCACCTAACAGGGGCGCTAGTGAAAAACTGTTTTTT. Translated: CASSPPNRGASEKLFF.

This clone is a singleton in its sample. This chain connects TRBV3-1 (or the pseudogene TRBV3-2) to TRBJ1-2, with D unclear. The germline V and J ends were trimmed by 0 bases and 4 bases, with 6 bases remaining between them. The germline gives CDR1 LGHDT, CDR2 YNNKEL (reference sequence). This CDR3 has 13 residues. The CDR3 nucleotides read TGTGCCAGCAGCCAAGACAGAGGCTATGGCTACACCTTC. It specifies CASSQDRGYGYTF.

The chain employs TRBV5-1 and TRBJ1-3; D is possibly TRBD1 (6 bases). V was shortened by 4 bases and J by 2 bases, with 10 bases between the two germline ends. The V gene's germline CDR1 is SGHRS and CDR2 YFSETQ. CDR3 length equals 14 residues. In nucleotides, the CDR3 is TGCGCCAGCAGCCAGGACAGAGCTGGAAACACCATATATTTT. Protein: CASSQDRAGNTIYF.

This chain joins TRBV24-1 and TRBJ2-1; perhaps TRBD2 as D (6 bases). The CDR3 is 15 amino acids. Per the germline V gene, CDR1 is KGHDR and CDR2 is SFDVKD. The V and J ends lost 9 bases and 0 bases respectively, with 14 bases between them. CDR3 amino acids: CATETGTLSYNEQFF. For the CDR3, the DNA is TGTGCCACCGAAACCGGGACTCTCTCCTACAATGAGCAGTTCTTC.

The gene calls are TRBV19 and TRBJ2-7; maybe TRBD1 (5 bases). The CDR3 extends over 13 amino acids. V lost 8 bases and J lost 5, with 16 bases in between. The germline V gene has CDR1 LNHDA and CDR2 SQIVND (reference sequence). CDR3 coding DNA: TGTGCCAGTCAAACCAGGGTAGCCAACGAGCAGTACTTC. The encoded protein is CASQTRVANEQYF. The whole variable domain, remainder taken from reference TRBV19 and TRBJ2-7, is DGGITQSPKYLFRKEGQNVTLSCEQNLNHDAMYWYRQDPGQGLRLIYYSQIVNDFQKGDIAEGYSVSREKKESFPLTVTSAQKNPTAFYLCASQTRVANEQYFGPGTRLTVT.

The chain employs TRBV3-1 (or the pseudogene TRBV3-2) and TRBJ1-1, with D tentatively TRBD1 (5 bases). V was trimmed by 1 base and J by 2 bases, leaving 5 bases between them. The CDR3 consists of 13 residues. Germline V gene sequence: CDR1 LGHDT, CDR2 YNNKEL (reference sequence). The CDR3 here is CASSQGGNTEAFF. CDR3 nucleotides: TGTGCCAGCAGCCAAGGGGGCAACACTGAAGCTTTCTTT.

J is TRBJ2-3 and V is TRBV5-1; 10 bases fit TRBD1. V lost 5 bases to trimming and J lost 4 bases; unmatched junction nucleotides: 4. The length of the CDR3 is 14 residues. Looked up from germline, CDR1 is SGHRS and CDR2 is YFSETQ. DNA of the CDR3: TGCGCCAGCAGTCATGGACAGGGGGCAGATACGCAGTATTTT. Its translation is CASSHGQGADTQYF.

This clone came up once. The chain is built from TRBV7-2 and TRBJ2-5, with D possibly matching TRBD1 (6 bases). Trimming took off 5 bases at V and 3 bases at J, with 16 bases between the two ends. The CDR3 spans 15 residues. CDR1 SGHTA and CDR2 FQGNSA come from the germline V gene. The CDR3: CASSNFGTSEETQYF. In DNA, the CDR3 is TGTGCCAGCAGCAACTTCGGGACATCGGAAGAGACCCAGTACTTC.

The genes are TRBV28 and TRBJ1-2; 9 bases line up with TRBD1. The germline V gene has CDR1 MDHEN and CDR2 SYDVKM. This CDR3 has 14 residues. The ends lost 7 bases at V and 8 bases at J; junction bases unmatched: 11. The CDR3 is CASKPQGATRGYTF. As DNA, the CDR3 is TGTGCCAGCAAGCCACAGGGGGCGACTAGAGGCTACACCTTC.

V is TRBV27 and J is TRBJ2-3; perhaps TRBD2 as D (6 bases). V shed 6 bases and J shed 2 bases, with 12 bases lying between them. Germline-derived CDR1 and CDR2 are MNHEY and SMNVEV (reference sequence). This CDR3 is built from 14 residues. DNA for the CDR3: TGTGCCAGCAGGGTGACTAGGGTCACAGATACGCAGTATTTT. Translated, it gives CASRVTRVTDTQYF.

CDR3 sequence (DNA): TGTGCCAGCAGTTACCCGACAGGTTTGGGGATGAACACTGAAGCTTTCTTT. This codes for CASSYPTGLGMNTEAFF. V usage is TRBV6-2 or TRBV6-3 and J usage is TRBJ1-1; TRBD1 is a possible D gene (6 bases). This CDR3 spans 17 amino acids. CDR1 is MNHEY and CDR2 is SVGEGT in the germline V gene. V was clipped by 2 bases and J by 0 bases, with 16 bases between them.